This T cell receptor beta chain was obtained from a study of T cell responses to AZD1222 COVID-19 vaccine. A word on this clone: Its antigen is currently unknown.

Only in-frame clones appear in the TCRdb table, and some are missing; sequencing was by immunoSEQ multiplex PCR. Among about 150,000 clones listed, around 90% were seen once. General study findings and limits: Nearly half of unique spike-specific TCRs reportedly avoided B.1.351 and B.1.1.7 mutated regions. Repertoire sampling happened only post peak T cell response.

The TCR comes from an adult who received the AZD1222 COVID-19 vaccine. This specimen was peripheral blood, taken 28 days after the second AZD1222 dose.

The CDR3 bases are TGTGCCAGCACCCCTTATCTTGGCAGATTCTACGAGCAGTACTTC. Protein: CASTPYLGRFYEQYF. The rearrangement joins TRBV6-2 or TRBV6-3 to TRBJ2-7; the D is unclear. CDR3 length equals 15 residues. V was clipped by 7 bases and J by 3 bases, with 19 bases between them. In germline, CDR1 is MNHEY, CDR2 SVGEGT.